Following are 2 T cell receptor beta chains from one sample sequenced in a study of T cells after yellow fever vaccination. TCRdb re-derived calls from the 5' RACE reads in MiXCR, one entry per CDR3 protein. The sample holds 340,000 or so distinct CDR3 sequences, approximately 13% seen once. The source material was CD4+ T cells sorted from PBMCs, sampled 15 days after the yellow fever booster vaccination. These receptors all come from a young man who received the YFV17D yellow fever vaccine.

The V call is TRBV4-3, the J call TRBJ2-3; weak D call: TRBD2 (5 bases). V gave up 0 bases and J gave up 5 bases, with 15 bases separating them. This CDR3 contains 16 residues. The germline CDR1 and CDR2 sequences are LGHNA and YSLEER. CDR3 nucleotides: TGCGCCAGCAGCCAAGATCAGTACAGCGGTCAAGATACGCAGTATTTT. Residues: CASSQDQYSGQDTQYF.

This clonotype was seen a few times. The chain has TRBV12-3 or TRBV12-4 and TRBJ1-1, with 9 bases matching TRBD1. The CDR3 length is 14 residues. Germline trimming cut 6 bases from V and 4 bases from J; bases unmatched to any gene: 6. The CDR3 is CASRSQGAATEAFF. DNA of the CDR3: TGTGCCAGCAGGTCACAGGGGGCCGCCACTGAAGCTTTCTTT.